These 17 T cell receptor beta chains share one sample of origin, sequenced in a study of cytomegalovirus exposure and HLA in healthy donors (dated by TCRdb to 2016 to 2017). Library creation used the immunoSEQ multiplex PCR assay. For the multiplex PCR, a mixture combining 60 forward primers for TCR Vbeta segments and 13 reverse primers for TCR Jbeta segments was used. Here the immuneACCESS table is served through TCRdb, limited to in-frame sequences with V and J called. Missing clones are a known gap in these copies; in checked studies unresolved V genes cover under half, and the rest lacks a known reason. The sample table holds some 91,000 clones, of which around 82% were seen once. The top ten clonotypes cover about 0.79% of the sample. Sequencing input: PBMCs. The receptors come from a woman aged 60-75 years in good health and CMV-seronegative.

This chain links TRBV10-3 with TRBJ1-5; TRBD1 is a possible D gene (6 bases). Germline V gene lookup returns CDR1 ENHRY and CDR2 SYGVKD. The CDR3 loop spans 14 amino acids. V lost 3 bases and J lost 5, with 11 bases in between. The DNA of the CDR3 is TGTGCCATCAGTGACGACAGGTTTTATCAGCCCCAGCATTTT. Protein: CAISDDRFYQPQHF.

V and J are TRBV28 and TRBJ1-1; no clear D. Germline V gives CDR1 MDHEN, CDR2 SYDVKM. The CDR3 has 14 amino acids. Trimming removed 1 base from V and 1 base from J, with 7 bases in between. This CDR3 reads CASSLSGPNTEAFF. The CDR3 region has the DNA TGTGCCAGCAGTTTATCTGGGCCGAACACTGAAGCTTTCTTT.

This clone was observed a handful of times. This chain connects TRBV9 to TRBJ2-1, with 8 bases aligning to TRBD1. V was pared by 1 base and J by 8 bases, with 8 bases of the junction left unmatched. The CDR3 runs 15 residues. Germline V lookup: CDR1 SGDLS, CDR2 YYNGEE. The CDR3 DNA reads as TGTGCCAGCAGCGTACAGGGGGCAGGTATCGATGAGCAGTTCTTC. Protein: CASSVQGAGIDEQFF.

This chain uses TRBV5-4 with TRBJ2-3; 9 nucleotides align to TRBD2. From germline, CDR1 is SGHNT and CDR2 YYREEE (reference sequence). CDR3 length equals 16 residues. V lost 4 bases and J lost 5; bases outside the gene matches: 11. The CDR3 reads CASSARLAGFGDTQYF. The CDR3 DNA reads TGTGCCAGCAGCGCCCGCCTAGCGGGGTTCGGAGATACGCAGTATTTT. Based on the CDR3 plus reference TRBV5-4 and TRBJ2-3, the full variable domain is ETGVTQSPTHLIKTRGQQVTLRCSSQSGHNTVSWYQQALGQGPQFIFQYYREEENGRGNFPPRFSGLQFPNYSSELNVNALELDDSALYLCASSARLAGFGDTQYFGPGTRLTVL.

The rearrangement links TRBV15 to TRBJ1-4, with a tentative D call TRBD1 (5 bases). The CDR3 spans 14 residues. Germline loops: CDR1 LNHNV, CDR2 YYDKDF (reference sequence). Trimming left V 5 bases short and J 0 bases short, with 7 bases between. CDR3 DNA: TGTGCCACCAGCCCCAGGGCAACTAATGAAAAACTGTTTTTT. Its protein is CATSPRATNEKLFF.

The rearrangement links TRBV10-3 to TRBJ1-2; TRBD1 matches at 7 bases. Germline assignment: CDR1 ENHRY and CDR2 SYGVKD. The CDR3 has 16 amino acids. The V segment lost 6 bases and the J segment 5 bases; nucleotides outside the gene matches: 15. The chain's CDR3 is CAISDPRQGATYGYTF. CDR3 DNA sequence: TGTGCCATCAGCGACCCGCGACAGGGCGCTACATATGGCTACACCTTC.

The V and J genes are TRBV6-5 and TRBJ2-5, with TRBD1 matching over 9 bases. The V gene end was trimmed by 2 bases and the J gene end by 4 bases; junction bases not matched to a gene: 8. The CDR3 covers 16 residues. CDR1 and CDR2 (germline): MNHEY, SVGAGI. As DNA, the CDR3 is TGTGCCAGCAGTTACCGCATGGGACAGGGAGGAGAGACCCAGTACTTC. This translates into CASSYRMGQGGETQYF.

This clone was picked up one time. The chain uses TRBV30 and TRBJ2-5; 8 bases align to TRBD1. Germline V gene sequence: CDR1 GTSNPN, CDR2 SVGIG (reference sequence). J lost 2 bases, V lost 6 bases, and 5 bases had no gene match. The CDR3 runs 13 residues. The DNA of the CDR3 is TGTGCCTGCAGACAGGGGTGGCAAGAGACCCAGTACTTC. This encodes CACRQGWQETQYF.

The chain joins TRBV7-9 to TRBJ1-2; 11 nucleotides agree with TRBD1. The CDR3 covers 16 residues. V lost 5 bases, J lost 2 bases, and 7 bases stayed unmatched. Germline V gene sequence: CDR1 SEHNR, CDR2 FQNEAQ (reference sequence). DNA of the CDR3: TGTGCCAGCAGCCTAGGACAGGGGGCGGGGAACTATGGCTACACCTTC. It specifies CASSLGQGAGNYGYTF.

CDR3 bases: TGTGCCAGCCTTCATAGAGGGTTAAGAGAGACCCAGTACTTC. Its translation: CASLHRGLRETQYF. This chain joins TRBV11-2 and TRBJ2-5; TRBD2 might be the D (5 bases). CDR3 length equals 14 residues. V lost 8 bases, J lost 4 bases, and 17 bases lay in between. Germline loops: CDR1 SGHAT, CDR2 FQNNGV. Looking up the rest from reference TRBV11-2 and TRBJ2-5 gives the full variable domain: EAGVAQSPRYKIIEKRQSVAFWCNPISGHATLYWYQQILGQGPKLLIQFQNNGVVDDSQLPKDRFSAERLKGVDSTLKIQPAKLEDSAVYLCASLHRGLRETQYFGPGTRLLVL.

The V and J genes are TRBV28 and TRBJ1-5, with D tentatively TRBD1 (6 bases). This CDR3 spans 15 amino acids. Looked up from germline, CDR1 is MDHEN and CDR2 is SYDVKM. Trimming stripped 5 bases from V and 2 bases from J, with 13 bases between. The CDR3 region has the DNA TGTGCCAGCAGTCCCCGGACAGCACGCAATCAGCCCCAGCATTTT. Translation: CASSPRTARNQPQHF.

The V call is TRBV5-4, the J call TRBJ2-2; 12 nucleotides align to TRBD2. The CDR3 totals 16 residues. V was clipped by 4 bases and J by 6 bases; unmatched bases: 7. Germline V gene data show CDR1 as SGHNT and CDR2 as YYREEE (reference sequence). CDR3 nucleotides: TGTGCCAGCAGCCCCAGGACTAGCGGGACCCCCGGGGAGCTGTTTTTT. Translated: CASSPRTSGTPGELFF.

This chain joins TRBV4-1 and TRBJ2-7; 7 bases are a match to TRBD1. The CDR3 is made up of 15 amino acids. Germline trimming cut 1 base from V and 0 bases from J; bases unmatched to any gene: 3. Germline values: CDR1 MGHRA, CDR2 YSYEKL. CDR3 sequence: CASSQGQGPSYEQYF. Written as DNA, the CDR3 is TGCGCCAGCAGCCAAGGACAGGGTCCCTCCTACGAGCAGTACTTC.

The gene calls are TRBV13 and TRBJ1-3; D may be TRBD1 (5 bases). The CDR3 runs to 16 residues. The germline CDR1 and CDR2 sequences are PRHDT and FYEKMQ (reference sequence). Between the trimmed V and J ends, which lost 5 bases and 0 bases, there was a span of 14 bases. The DNA of the CDR3 is TGTGCCAGCAGCCCCCGGGGGGAAAGCTCTGGAAACACCATATATTTT. It translates to CASSPRGESSGNTIYF.

The chain has TRBV27 and TRBJ1-5, with D maybe TRBD1 (5 bases). Per the germline V gene, CDR1 is MNHEY and CDR2 is SMNVEV (reference sequence). Trimming cost V 7 bases and J 3 bases, with 19 bases left between them. This CDR3 spans 16 amino acids. The CDR3 sequence: CASKGGGGDINQPQHF. CDR3 nucleotides: TGTGCCAGCAAGGGAGGTGGGGGTGATATCAATCAGCCCCAGCATTTT.

The J gene is TRBJ1-1, the V gene TRBV7-9; D is perhaps TRBD1 (6 bases). Germline V gives CDR1 SEHNR, CDR2 FQNEAQ (reference sequence). The CDR3 length is 13 residues. Deletions cut 1 base from V and 13 bases from J, with 16 bases between. The CDR3 nucleotides read TGTGCCAGCAGCTTAGGGGCGGGGGGGCCGGGTTTCTTT. Amino acids: CASSLGAGGPGFF. The whole variable domain, filled in from reference TRBV7-9 and TRBJ1-1, reads DTGVSQNPRHKITKRGQNVTFRCDPISEHNRLYWYRQTLGQGPEFLTYFQNEAQLEKSRLLSDRFSAERPKGSFSTLEIQRTEQGDSAMYLCASSLGAGGPGFFGQGTRLTVV.

This sequence joins TRBV7-2 and TRBJ2-5; TRBD2 aligns across 10 bases. This CDR3 contains 15 residues. V was clipped by 6 bases and J by 7 bases; unmatched bases: 11. Germline V gene sequence: CDR1 SGHTA, CDR2 FQGNSA. CDR3 bases: TGTGCCAGCAGTCAGAGCGGGGGGGCCTTTGGGACCCAGTACTTC. Its protein is CASSQSGGAFGTQYF.